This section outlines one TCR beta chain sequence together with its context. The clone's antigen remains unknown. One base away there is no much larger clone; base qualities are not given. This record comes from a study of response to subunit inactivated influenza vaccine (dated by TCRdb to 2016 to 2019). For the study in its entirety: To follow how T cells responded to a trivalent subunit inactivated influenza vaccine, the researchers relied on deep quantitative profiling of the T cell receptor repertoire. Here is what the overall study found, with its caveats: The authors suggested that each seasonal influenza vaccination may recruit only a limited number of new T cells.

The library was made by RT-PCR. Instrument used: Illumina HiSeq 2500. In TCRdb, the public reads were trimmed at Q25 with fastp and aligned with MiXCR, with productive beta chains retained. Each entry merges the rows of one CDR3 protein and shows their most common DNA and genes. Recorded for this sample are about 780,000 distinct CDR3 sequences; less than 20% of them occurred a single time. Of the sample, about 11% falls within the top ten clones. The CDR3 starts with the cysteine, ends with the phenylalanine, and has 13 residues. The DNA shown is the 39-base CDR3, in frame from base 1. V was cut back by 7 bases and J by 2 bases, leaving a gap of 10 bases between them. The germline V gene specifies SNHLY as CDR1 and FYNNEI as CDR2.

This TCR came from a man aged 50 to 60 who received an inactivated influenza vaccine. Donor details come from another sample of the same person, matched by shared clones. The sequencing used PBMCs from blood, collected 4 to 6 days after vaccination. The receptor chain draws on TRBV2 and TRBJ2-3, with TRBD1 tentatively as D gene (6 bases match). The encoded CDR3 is CASTAGDTDTQYF. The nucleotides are TGTGCCAGCACGGCAGGGGACACAGATACGCAGTATTTT. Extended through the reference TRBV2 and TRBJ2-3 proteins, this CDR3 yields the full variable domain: EPEVTQTPSHQVTQMGQEVILRCVPISNHLYFYWYRQILGQKVEFLVSFYNNEISEKSEIFDDQFSVERPDGSNFTLKIRSTKLEDSAMYFCASTAGDTDTQYFGPGTRLTVL.